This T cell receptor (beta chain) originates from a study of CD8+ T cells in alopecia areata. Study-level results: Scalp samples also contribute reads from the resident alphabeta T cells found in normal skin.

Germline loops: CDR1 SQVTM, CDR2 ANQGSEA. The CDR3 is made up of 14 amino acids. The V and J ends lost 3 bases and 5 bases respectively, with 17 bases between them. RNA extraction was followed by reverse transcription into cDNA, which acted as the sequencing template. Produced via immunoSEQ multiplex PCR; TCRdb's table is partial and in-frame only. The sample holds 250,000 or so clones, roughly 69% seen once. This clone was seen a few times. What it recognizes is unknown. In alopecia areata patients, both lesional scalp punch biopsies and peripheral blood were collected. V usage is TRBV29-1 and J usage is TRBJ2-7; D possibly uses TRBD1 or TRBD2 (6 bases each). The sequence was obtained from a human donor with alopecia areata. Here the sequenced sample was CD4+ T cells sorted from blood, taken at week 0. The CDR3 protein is CSVEIDRGAHEQYF. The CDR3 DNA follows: TGCAGCGTTGAGATCGATAGGGGGGCCCACGAGCAGTACTTC.